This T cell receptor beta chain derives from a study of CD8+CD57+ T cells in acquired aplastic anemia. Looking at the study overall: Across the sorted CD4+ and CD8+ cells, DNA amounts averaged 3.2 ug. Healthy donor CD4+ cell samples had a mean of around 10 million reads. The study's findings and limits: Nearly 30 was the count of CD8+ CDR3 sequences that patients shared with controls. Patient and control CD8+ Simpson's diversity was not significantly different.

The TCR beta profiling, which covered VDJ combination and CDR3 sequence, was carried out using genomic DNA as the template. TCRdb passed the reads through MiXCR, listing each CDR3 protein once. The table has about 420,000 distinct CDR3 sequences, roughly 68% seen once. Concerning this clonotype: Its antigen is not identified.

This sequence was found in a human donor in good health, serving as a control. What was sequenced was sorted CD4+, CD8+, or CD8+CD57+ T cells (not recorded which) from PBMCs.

The CDR3 spells CAWSLRRDSQNIQYF. The CDR3 DNA reads TGTGCCTGGAGCTTAAGAAGGGACAGTCAAAACATTCAGTACTTC. The chain combines TRBV30 with TRBJ2-4, with 7 bases lining up with TRBD1. V lost 3 bases and J lost 5; bases outside the gene matches: 10. Germline CDR1 is GTSNPN and CDR2 is SVGIG (reference sequence). CDR3 size: 15 residues.